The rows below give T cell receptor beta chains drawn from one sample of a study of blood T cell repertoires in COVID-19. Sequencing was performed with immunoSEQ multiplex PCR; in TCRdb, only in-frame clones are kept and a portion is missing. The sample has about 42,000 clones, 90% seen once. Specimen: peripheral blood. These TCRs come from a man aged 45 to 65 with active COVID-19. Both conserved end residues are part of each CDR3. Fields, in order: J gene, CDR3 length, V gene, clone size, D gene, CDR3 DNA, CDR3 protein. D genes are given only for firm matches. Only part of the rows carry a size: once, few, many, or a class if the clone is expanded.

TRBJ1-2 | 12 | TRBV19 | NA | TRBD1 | TGTGCCAGCAACAGGGGAGAATTACCCTACACCTTC | CASNRGELPYTF
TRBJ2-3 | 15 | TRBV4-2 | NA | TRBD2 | TGTGCCAGCAGCCAACTAGCGGGGGTGGGAGATACGCAGTATTTT | CASSQLAGVGDTQYF
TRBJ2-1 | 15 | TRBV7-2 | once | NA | TGTGCCAGCAGCTTAGACCAGGGTTGGATCAAGCCCCAGTTCTTC | CASSLDQGWIKPQFF
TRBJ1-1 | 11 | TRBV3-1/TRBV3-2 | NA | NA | TGTGCCAGCAGCCATGGGCCTGAAGCTTTCTTT | CASSHGPEAFF
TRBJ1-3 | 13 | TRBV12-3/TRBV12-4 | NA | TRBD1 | TGTGCCAACACAGGGGGCGCGGGAAACACCATATATTTT | CANTGGAGNTIYF
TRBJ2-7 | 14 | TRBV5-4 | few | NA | TGTGCCAGCAGCTTGACAGCGGATCGGTTCGAGCAGTACTTC | CASSLTADRFEQYF
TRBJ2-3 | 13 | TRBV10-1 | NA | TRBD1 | TGCGCCAGCAGACAGGGGGTTATAGATACGCAGTATTTT | CASRQGVIDTQYF
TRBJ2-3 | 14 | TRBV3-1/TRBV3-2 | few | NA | TGTGCCAGCAGCCGCCCAGGCGAAGCGGCCACGCAGTATTTT | CASSRPGEAATQYF
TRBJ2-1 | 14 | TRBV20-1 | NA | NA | TGCAGTGCTAGTTGGCCGGGCTCCTACAATGAGCAGTTCTTC | CSASWPGSYNEQFF
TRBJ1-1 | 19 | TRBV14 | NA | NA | TGTGCCAGCAGCCAAGATTATTGGGGCAGGCGATACATGAACACTGAAGCTTTCTTT | CASSQDYWGRRYMNTEAFF
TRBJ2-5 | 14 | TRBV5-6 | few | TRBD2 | TGTGCCAGCAGCTTACTAGCGGGGGAAGAGACCCAGTACTTC | CASSLLAGEETQYF
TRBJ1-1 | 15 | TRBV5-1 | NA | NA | TGCGCCAGCAGCTTGGCGTCCCCCTCCTCGACTGAAGCTTTCTTT | CASSLASPSSTEAFF
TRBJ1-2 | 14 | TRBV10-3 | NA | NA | TGTGCCATCAGTGGGGGGGGGCGCCTCTATGGCTACACCTTC | CAISGGGRLYGYTF
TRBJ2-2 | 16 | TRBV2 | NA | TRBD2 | TGTGCCAGCACCCAAACCGGGACTAGCGGGGGGGCTTGGCTGTTTTTT | CASTQTGTSGGAWLFF
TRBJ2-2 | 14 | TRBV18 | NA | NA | TGTGCCAGCTCACGGGAGAGAAGCACCGGGGAGCTGTTTTTT | CASSRERSTGELFF
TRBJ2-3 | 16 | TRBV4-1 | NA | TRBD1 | TGCGCCAGCAGCCGGGACCGGGACAGCATACCAGATACGCAGTATTTT | CASSRDRDSIPDTQYF
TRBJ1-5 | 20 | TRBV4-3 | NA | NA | TGCGCCAGCAGCCAAGATAAATGGGGGCAGTCCCCTTCCCGGAATCAGCCCCAGCATTTT | CASSQDKWGQSPSRNQPQHF
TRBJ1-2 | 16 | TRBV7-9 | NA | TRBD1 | TGTGCCAGCAGTCAAAACCTAGGACAGGCGATCTATGGCTACACCTTC | CASSQNLGQAIYGYTF
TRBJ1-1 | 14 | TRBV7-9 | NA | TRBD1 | TGTGCCAGCAGCTCGACAGGGGGTCACACTGAAGCTTTCTTT | CASSSTGGHTEAFF
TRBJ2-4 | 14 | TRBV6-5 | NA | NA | TGTGCCAGCAGTTACAAGGGAGTCAAAAACATTCAGTACTTC | CASSYKGVKNIQYF
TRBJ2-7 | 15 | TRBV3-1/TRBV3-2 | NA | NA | TGTGCCAGCAGTCAGGGCCCGGACATCTCCTACGAGCAGTACTTC | CASSQGPDISYEQYF
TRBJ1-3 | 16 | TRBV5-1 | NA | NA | TGCGCCAGCAGCTCCCTAAGTCCGAGCTCTGGAAACACCATATATTTT | CASSSLSPSSGNTIYF
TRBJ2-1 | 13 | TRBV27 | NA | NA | TGTGCCAGCAGGTCCGACAGATACAATGAGCAGTTCTTC | CASRSDRYNEQFF
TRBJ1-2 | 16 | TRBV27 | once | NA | TGTGCCAGCAGTTTAAGGACAAGGGGGAGTATGAGTGGCTACACCTTC | CASSLRTRGSMSGYTF
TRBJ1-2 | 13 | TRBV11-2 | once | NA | TGTGCCAGCAGCCCCAATTCTAACTATGGCTACACCTTC | CASSPNSNYGYTF
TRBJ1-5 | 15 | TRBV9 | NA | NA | TGTGCCAGCAGCGTAGACAGTTTCGGCAATCAGCCCCAGCATTTT | CASSVDSFGNQPQHF
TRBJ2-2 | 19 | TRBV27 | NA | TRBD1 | TGTGCCAGCAGTTTAAAACCGCTCCAGGGGGTAACGAACACCGGGGAGCTGTTTTTT | CASSLKPLQGVTNTGELFF
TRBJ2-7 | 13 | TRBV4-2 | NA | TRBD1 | TGTGCCAGTTCCCGGACAGGGGCCTACGAGCAGTACTTC | CASSRTGAYEQYF
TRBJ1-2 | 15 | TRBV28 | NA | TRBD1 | TGTGCCAGCAGTACCCAAGGACAGGGGGCGCGAGGCTACACCTTC | CASSTQGQGARGYTF
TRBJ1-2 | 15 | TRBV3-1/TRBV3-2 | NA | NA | TGTGCCAGCAGCCAACGGGGGGGAGGGGAATATGGCTACACCTTC | CASSQRGGGEYGYTF
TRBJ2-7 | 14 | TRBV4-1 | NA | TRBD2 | TGCGCCAGCAGCCGTGGTGCTAGCGGAGGCGAGCAGTACTTC | CASSRGASGGEQYF
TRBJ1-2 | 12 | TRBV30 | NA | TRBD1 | TGTGCCTGGAGCCCGGGACAGTCTGGCTACACCTTC | CAWSPGQSGYTF
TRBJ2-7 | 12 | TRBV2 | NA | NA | TGTGCCAGCCTAGCCCCCCGGGACGAGCAGTACTTC | CASLAPRDEQYF
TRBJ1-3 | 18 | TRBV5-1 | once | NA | TGCGCCAGCAGCTACGAAAGGGGGTCGGGAAGCTCTGGAAACACCATATATTTT | CASSYERGSGSSGNTIYF
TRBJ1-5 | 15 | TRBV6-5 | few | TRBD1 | TGTGCCAGCAGTTACCACAGGGGTGATGGCCAGCCCCAGCATTTT | CASSYHRGDGQPQHF
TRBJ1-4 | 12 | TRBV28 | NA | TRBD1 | TGTGCCAGCTCAGACAGGGTCGAAAAACTGTTTTTT | CASSDRVEKLFF
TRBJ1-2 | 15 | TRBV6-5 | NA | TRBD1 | TGTGCCAGCAGCCGAGCCGGGACAGGGGTGTTGGGCTACACCTTC | CASSRAGTGVLGYTF
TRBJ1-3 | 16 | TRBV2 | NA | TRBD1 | TGTGCCAGCAGCCCCACAGGGGGCGCGACTGGAAACACCATATATTTT | CASSPTGGATGNTIYF
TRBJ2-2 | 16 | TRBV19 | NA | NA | TGTGCCAGTACCACTGGGGGGGCGAGGAGGACCGGGGAGCTGTTTTTT | CASTTGGARRTGELFF
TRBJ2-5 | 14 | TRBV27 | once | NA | TGTGCCAGCAGCACCTCGACAGGTGAAGAGACCCAGTACTTC | CASSTSTGEETQYF
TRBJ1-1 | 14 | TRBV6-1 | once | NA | TGTGCCAGCAGTGAAACGACTACTGGGACTGAAGCTTTCTTT | CASSETTTGTEAFF
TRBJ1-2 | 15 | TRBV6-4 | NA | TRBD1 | TGTGCCAGCAGTGAAGTGACAGGGGCGCCGTATGGCTACACCTTC | CASSEVTGAPYGYTF
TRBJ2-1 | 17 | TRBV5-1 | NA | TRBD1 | TGCGCCAGCAGCGAGTCGTTGGGGACAGGGGAATCAGATGAGCAGTTCTTC | CASSESLGTGESDEQFF
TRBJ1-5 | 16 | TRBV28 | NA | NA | TGTGCCAGCAGTTTTCTCCAGACAACGGGCAATCAGCCCCAGCATTTT | CASSFLQTTGNQPQHF
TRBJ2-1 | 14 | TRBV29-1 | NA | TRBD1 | TGCAGCGTGGGGGGACAGGGGTCCTACAATGAGCAGTTCTTC | CSVGGQGSYNEQFF
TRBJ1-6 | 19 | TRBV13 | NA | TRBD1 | TGTGCCAGCAGCTCCACGGCCCAGGGACAGGGTTCCTATAATTCACCCCTCCACTTT | CASSSTAQGQGSYNSPLHF
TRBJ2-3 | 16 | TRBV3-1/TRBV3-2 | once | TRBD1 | TGTGCCAGCAGCCAAGGGACAGGGACAGGGACTGGTACGCAGTATTTT | CASSQGTGTGTGTQYF
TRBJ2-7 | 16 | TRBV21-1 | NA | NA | TGTGCCAGCAGCGATACGACTAGCGGGGGGTTCTACGAGCAGTACTTC | CASSDTTSGGFYEQYF